The 25 T cell receptor beta chains listed next were all sequenced from one sample in a study of T cell responses to AZD1222 COVID-19 vaccine. Method: immunoSEQ multiplex PCR; TCRdb's copy keeps in-frame clones and lacks some. The data show tens of thousands of clones, approximately 91% seen once. The specimen comprised peripheral blood, sampled on day 0 of AZD1222 vaccination. These receptors originate from an adult in good health.

The rearrangement uses TRBV2 and TRBJ2-1; D is unclear. Trimming stripped 1 base from V and 3 bases from J, with 10 bases between. In germline, CDR1 is SNHLY, CDR2 FYNNEI. This CDR3 region has 15 residues. The CDR3 DNA reads TGTGCCAGCAGTGAAGGACCACCCATCTACAATGAGCAGTTCTTC. This translates into CASSEGPPIYNEQFF. Full variable domain (remainder filled in from reference TRBV2 and TRBJ2-1): EPEVTQTPSHQVTQMGQEVILRCVPISNHLYFYWYRQILGQKVEFLVSFYNNEISEKSEIFDDQFSVERPDGSNFTLKIRSTKLEDSAMYFCASSEGPPIYNEQFFGPGTRLTVL.

The chain uses TRBV19 and TRBJ2-7; the D is unclear. V lost 2 bases to trimming and J lost 6 bases, with 17 bases between them. CDR1 and CDR2 from the germline V gene are LNHDA and SQIVND (reference sequence). This CDR3 spans 15 amino acids. CDR3 protein: CASSISGSYPSEQYF. CDR3 bases: TGTGCCAGTAGTATATCCGGGTCCTATCCAAGCGAGCAGTACTTC.

The gene calls are TRBV28 and TRBJ1-5, with D hard to call. The CDR3 runs 10 residues. From germline, CDR1 is MDHEN and CDR2 SYDVKM. The V and J ends lost 9 bases and 5 bases respectively, with 5 bases between them. The CDR3, as DNA: TGTGCCAGTGGTGATCAGCCCCAGCATTTT. Translation gives CASGDQPQHF. Drawing the rest from reference TRBV28 and TRBJ1-5, the complete variable domain is DVKVTQSSRYLVKRTGEKVFLECVQDMDHENMFWYRQDPGLGLRLIYFSYDVKMKEKGDIPEGYSVSREKKERFSLILESASTNQTSMYLCASGDQPQHFGDGTRLSIL.

The chain recombines TRBV30 with TRBJ2-5; D may be TRBD1 (6 bases). With 5 bases removed from V and 5 bases from J, the gap between germline ends came to 12 bases. The CDR3 spans 12 residues. Germline assignment: CDR1 GTSNPN and CDR2 SVGIG (reference sequence). In nucleotides, the CDR3 is TGTGCCTGGGCGCAGGGGCGGGAGACCCAGTACTTC. Its translation: CAWAQGRETQYF.

The rearrangement joins TRBV6-5 to TRBJ1-5, with D maybe TRBD1 (6 bases). V shed 4 bases and J shed 0 bases, with 13 bases lying between them. This CDR3 comprises 16 residues. Germline V gene lookup returns CDR1 MNHEY and CDR2 SVGAGI. The CDR3 DNA reads as TGTGCCAGCAGTTGGGGGGGCCGATATAGCAATCAGCCCCAGCATTTT. This codes for CASSWGGRYSNQPQHF.

The chain has TRBV4-2 and TRBJ2-3, with 16 bases fitting TRBD2. The germline V gene has CDR1 LGHNA and CDR2 YNFKEQ. V lost 4 bases to trimming and J lost 3 bases; unmatched junction nucleotides: 4. The length of the CDR3 is 17 residues. CDR3 amino acids: CASSPGLAGGPTDTQYF. The CDR3 DNA reads as TGTGCCAGCAGCCCGGGACTAGCGGGAGGGCCAACAGATACGCAGTATTTT.

The chain uses TRBV28 and TRBJ2-7; TRBD2 agrees at 13 bases. The CDR3 is 14 residues long. Per germline, CDR1 MDHEN and CDR2 SYDVKM. Trimming removed 6 bases from V and 5 bases from J; junction bases left unmatched: 4. The CDR3 DNA sequence: TGTGCCAGCAGAATGGGACTAGCGGGACACGAGCAGTACTTC. This sequence encodes CASRMGLAGHEQYF.

The V call is TRBV29-1, the J call TRBJ1-1; TRBD1 aligns across 9 bases. CDR3 length: 14 amino acids. The ends lost 4 bases at V and 4 bases at J; junction bases unmatched: 7. The V gene's germline CDR1 is SQVTM and CDR2 ANQGSEA. CDR3 DNA sequence: TGCAGCGTTGGGGGGACAGGGTTGGGCACTGAAGCTTTCTTT. It encodes CSVGGTGLGTEAFF.

V and J are TRBV4-3 and TRBJ2-1; the D gene is possibly TRBD2 (7 bases). Germline V gene sequence: CDR1 LGHNA, CDR2 YSLEER. Trimming pared 0 bases from V and 7 bases from J, leaving 19 bases between. The CDR3 extends over 17 amino acids. CDR3 sequence reads: CASSQEGGGPLRNEQFF. The CDR3 region has the DNA TGCGCCAGCAGCCAAGAAGGGGGAGGGCCACTTCGGAATGAGCAGTTCTTC.

The CDR3 spells CASSQTGKAVYEQYF. Here the CDR3 DNA reads TGTGCCAGCAGCCAGACAGGGAAGGCGGTCTACGAGCAGTACTTC. V gene TRBV7-2 combines with J gene TRBJ2-7, with 7 bases aligning to TRBD1. The CDR3 has 15 residues. Germline values: CDR1 SGHTA, CDR2 FQGNSA. The ends lost 5 bases at V and 3 bases at J; junction bases unmatched: 10.

The chain is built from TRBV6-5 and TRBJ2-2, with 7 bases matching TRBD1. There are 15 residues in the CDR3. V shed 7 bases and J 3 bases; nucleotides not matched to a gene: 8. Germline-derived CDR1 and CDR2 are MNHEY and SVGAGI. CDR3 sequence reads: CASTQDRVDTGELFF. The CDR3 region has the DNA TGTGCCAGCACCCAAGACAGGGTTGACACCGGGGAGCTGTTTTTT.

This chain links TRBV18 with TRBJ1-4, with TRBD1 matching 9 bases. Germline values: CDR1 KGHSH, CDR2 LQKENI. Germline trimming cut 3 bases from V and 6 bases from J; bases unmatched to any gene: 5. This CDR3 has 15 residues. The CDR3: CASSPRTGADEKLFF. CDR3 bases: TGTGCCAGCTCACCTCGGACAGGGGCGGATGAAAAACTGTTTTTT.

This chain uses TRBV3-1 (or the pseudogene TRBV3-2) with TRBJ2-7; possibly TRBD1 or TRBD2 for D (7 bases each). In germline, CDR1 is LGHDT, CDR2 YNNKEL (reference sequence). Between the trimmed V and J ends, which lost 4 bases and 9 bases, there was a span of 28 bases. This CDR3 region has 17 residues. CDR3 nucleotides: TGTGCCAGCAGCCGCAGGGGGGGCAGGGGAGGAAATGGTTCGCAGTACTTC. Translating it yields CASSRRGGRGGNGSQYF.

The chain employs TRBV27 and TRBJ1-5; no clear D gene. The CDR3 extends over 14 amino acids. Germline V lookup: CDR1 MNHEY, CDR2 SMNVEV (reference sequence). V was pared by 2 bases and J by 4 bases, with 9 bases between. The CDR3 nucleotides read TGTGCCAGCAGTTTAGGAGGGAGTAATCAGCCCCAGCATTTT. Translation: CASSLGGSNQPQHF.

The chain joins TRBV7-3 to TRBJ1-1; tentative D call: TRBD1 (5 bases). In germline, CDR1 is SGHTA, CDR2 FQGTGA. This CDR3 has 14 amino acids. V lost 5 bases and J 4 bases, leaving 14 bases between the germline ends. The CDR3 loop is CASSTGLLGTEAFF. CDR3 nucleotide sequence: TGTGCCAGCAGCACGGGACTACTTGGCACTGAAGCTTTCTTT.

This chain links TRBV7-2 with TRBJ2-7; maybe TRBD2 (7 bases). Per the germline V gene, CDR1 is SGHTA and CDR2 is FQGNSA. V gave up 3 bases and J gave up 6 bases, with 18 bases separating them. The CDR3 contains 15 residues. The CDR3 loop reads CASSFSGLGGAEQYF. The CDR3, as DNA: TGTGCCAGCAGCTTCTCGGGGTTGGGGGGGGCCGAGCAGTACTTC.

The genes are TRBV10-2 and TRBJ2-7, with TRBD2 matching 7 bases. V lost 2 bases and J lost 0; bases outside the gene matches: 7. Germline V gene sequence: CDR1 WSHSY, CDR2 SAAADI. CDR3 size: 16 residues. The CDR3 sequence is CASSEPGEGSSYEQYF. CDR3 DNA sequence: TGCGCCAGCAGTGAGCCCGGGGAGGGAAGCTCCTACGAGCAGTACTTC.

The J gene is TRBJ2-7, the V gene TRBV2, with D possibly matching TRBD1 (6 bases). V was pared by 5 bases and J by 6 bases, with 14 bases between. This CDR3 has 13 residues. Germline V gene lookup returns CDR1 SNHLY and CDR2 FYNNEI. Here the CDR3 DNA reads TGTGCCAGCAGTTACACGGACAGCAGCGAGCAGTACTTC. Its translation: CASSYTDSSEQYF.

The chain combines TRBV7-8 with TRBJ2-1, with D unresolved. The V gene's germline CDR1 is SGHVS and CDR2 FQNEAQ. The CDR3 has 14 amino acids. The germline V and J ends were trimmed by 5 bases and 2 bases, with 10 bases remaining between them. This CDR3 is CASSPLGTYNEQFF. The CDR3 DNA sequence: TGTGCCAGCAGCCCTCTAGGGACCTACAATGAGCAGTTCTTC. Using reference TRBV7-8 and TRBJ2-1 for the parts outside the CDR3, the full variable domain is GAGVSQSPRYKVAKRGQDVALRCDPISGHVSLFWYQQALGQGPEFLTYFQNEAQLDKSGLPSDRFFAERPEGSVSTLKIQRTQQEDSAVYLCASSPLGTYNEQFFGPGTRLTVL.

The chain employs TRBV18 and TRBJ1-1; D is possibly TRBD1 (5 bases). CDR1 is KGHSH and CDR2 is LQKENI in the germline V gene. V lost 3 bases to trimming and J lost 3 bases, with 17 bases between them. The CDR3 runs 16 residues. Written as DNA, the CDR3 is TGTGCCAGCTCACCTTGGGACCGCGGCCTCGACACTGAAGCTTTCTTT. Translating gives CASSPWDRGLDTEAFF.

This clone was recorded once. The chain joins TRBV6-2 or TRBV6-3 to TRBJ1-2; TRBD1 matches 7 bases. Germline lookup yields CDR1 MNHEY and CDR2 SVGEGT. J was trimmed by 5 bases and V by 5 bases; bases with no gene match: 11. This CDR3 contains 15 residues. CDR3 residues: CASSTGTVLIYGYTF. The CDR3 nucleotides read TGTGCCAGCAGTACGGGGACAGTTCTGATATATGGCTACACCTTC.

The chain has TRBV19 and TRBJ2-2; no clear D gene. There are 14 residues in the CDR3. Germline assignment: CDR1 LNHDA and CDR2 SQIVND (reference sequence). V was clipped by 1 base and J by 4 bases, with 7 bases between them. The CDR3 region is CASSIVASTGELFF. DNA for the CDR3: TGTGCCAGTAGTATAGTAGCCAGCACCGGGGAGCTGTTTTTT.

The J gene is TRBJ2-5, the V gene TRBV7-3; D gene unclear. The V end was cut by 1 base, the J end by 5 bases, with 14 bases between. The CDR3 runs to 15 residues. The V gene's germline CDR1 is SGHTA and CDR2 FQGTGA. This CDR3 reads CASSLSTWARETQYF. The CDR3 coding sequence is TGTGCCAGCAGCTTAAGTACGTGGGCGAGGGAGACCCAGTACTTC.

V usage is TRBV7-3 and J usage is TRBJ1-2; no clear D gene. Germline assignment: CDR1 SGHTA and CDR2 FQGTGA. There are 14 residues in the CDR3. V lost 5 bases and J 8 bases, leaving 18 bases between the germline ends. The CDR3 region has the DNA TGTGCCAGCAGCCCCTCCCTCGGGGTCGAGGGCTACACCTTC. This codes for CASSPSLGVEGYTF. The variable domain in full, with the rest retrieved from reference TRBV7-3 and TRBJ1-2, is GAGVSQTPSNKVTEKGKYVELRCDPISGHTALYWYRQSLGQGPEFLIYFQGTGAADDSGLPNDRFFAVRPEGSVSTLKIQRTERGDSAVYLCASSPSLGVEGYTFGSGTRLTVV.

The J gene is TRBJ2-5, the V gene TRBV28; 7 nucleotides align to TRBD2. CDR1 MDHEN and CDR2 SYDVKM come from the germline V gene. Trimming cost V 4 bases and J 0 bases; bases outside gene matches: 14. The CDR3 totals 18 residues. The CDR3 coding sequence is TGTGCCAGCAGTTCGGGAGGTGGTTACTGGGGGAACCAAGAGACCCAGTACTTC. Amino acids: CASSSGGGYWGNQETQYF.